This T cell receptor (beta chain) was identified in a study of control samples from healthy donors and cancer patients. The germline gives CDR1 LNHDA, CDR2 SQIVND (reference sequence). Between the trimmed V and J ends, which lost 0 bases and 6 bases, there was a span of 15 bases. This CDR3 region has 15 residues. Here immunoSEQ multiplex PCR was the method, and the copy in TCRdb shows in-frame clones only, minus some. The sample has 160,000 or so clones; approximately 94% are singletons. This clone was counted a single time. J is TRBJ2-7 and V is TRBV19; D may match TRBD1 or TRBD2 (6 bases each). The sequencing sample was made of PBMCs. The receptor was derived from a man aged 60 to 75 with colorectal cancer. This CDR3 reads CASSIELGRGGEQYF. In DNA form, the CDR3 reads TGTGCCAGTAGTATAGAACTAGGCAGGGGAGGCGAGCAGTACTTC.